A selection of T cell receptor beta chains follows, all from one sample in a study of blood T cell repertoires in COVID-19. Assay: immunoSEQ multiplex PCR; the TCRdb copy retains only in-frame clones and omits some. This sample has 150,000 to 200,000 clones, with 87% found just once. The material sequenced was peripheral blood. The receptor source for this set is a man in his sixties with active or convalescent COVID-19. The CDR3 runs from the conserved cysteine through the conserved F or W. A D gene is named only where the DNA matches it firmly. The size entry is marked missing in some rows and otherwise reads once, few, many or a size class.

v_gene	j_gene	d_gene	abundance	CDR3aa	CDR3nt
TRBV2	TRBJ2-5	NA	once	CASRGVQKETQYF	TGTGCCAGCAGAGGGGTGCAGAAAGAGACCCAGTACTTC
TRBV10-1	TRBJ1-5	NA	NA	CASSAGSSNQPQHF	TGCGCCAGCAGCGCAGGGTCGAGCAATCAGCCCCAGCATTTT
TRBV12-5	TRBJ2-3	NA	once	CASGLGNREPTDTQYF	TGTGCTAGTGGTTTGGGTAACAGGGAACCCACAGATACGCAGTATTTT
TRBV6-5	TRBJ1-2	NA	NA	CASRQGSGYTF	TGTGCCAGTCGTCAGGGGTCTGGCTACACCTTC
TRBV2	TRBJ2-1	TRBD2	NA	CASKVERGGYNEQFF	TGTGCCAGCAAGGTAGAACGGGGGGGCTACAATGAGCAGTTCTTC
TRBV4-1	TRBJ1-5	NA	NA	CASSQGLGGRQPQHF	TGCGCCAGCAGCCAAGGACTCGGGGGGCGACAGCCCCAGCATTTT
TRBV9	TRBJ2-5	TRBD2	NA	CASSVGAGEETQYF	TGTGCCAGCAGCGTAGGGGCGGGGGAAGAGACCCAGTACTTC
TRBV9	TRBJ2-3	NA	NA	CASSGVGSPTDTQYF	TGTGCCAGCAGCGGGGTGGGGAGTCCGACAGATACGCAGTATTTT
TRBV10-3	TRBJ1-4	NA	NA	CASRQFNNEKLFF	TGTGCCAGCCGACAGTTTAATAATGAAAAACTGTTTTTT
TRBV12-3/TRBV12-4	TRBJ2-2	NA	many	CASSFVRVGELFF	TGTGCCAGCAGTTTTGTCCGAGTCGGGGAGCTGTTTTTT
TRBV10-1	TRBJ2-3	TRBD2	NA	CASREKKRGALSGPSDTQYF	TGCGCCAGCAGGGAAAAGAAGCGGGGGGCCCTATCCGGCCCTTCAGATACGCAGTATTTT
TRBV19	TRBJ2-7	TRBD1	NA	CASTSGTGPRYF	TGTGCCAGTACCTCCGGGACAGGGCCAAGGTACTTC
TRBV19	TRBJ2-5	TRBD1	NA	CASSLGTGAGETQYF	TGTGCCAGTAGTCTCGGGACAGGGGCTGGGGAGACCCAGTACTTC
TRBV20-1	TRBJ1-2	TRBD1	NA	CSASRTGTNYGYTF	TGCAGTGCTAGTCGGACAGGGACTAACTATGGCTACACCTTC
TRBV5-4	TRBJ1-1	TRBD1	few	CASSLLGQGAYTEAFF	TGTGCCAGCAGCTTGCTGGGACAGGGGGCTTACACTGAAGCTTTCTTT
TRBV27	TRBJ2-1	TRBD2	NA	CASRQGLAGANENNEQFF	TGTGCCAGCAGACAAGGACTAGCGGGGGCCAATGAAAACAATGAGCAGTTCTTC
TRBV21-1	TRBJ1-2	NA	NA	CASSTRPYTGLVDGYTF	TGTGCCAGCAGCACTCGACCGTACACAGGGTTAGTCGATGGCTACACCTTC
TRBV5-1	TRBJ2-1	NA	NA	CASSPLREAREQFF	TGCGCCAGCAGCCCCCTGCGAGAAGCGCGAGAGCAGTTCTTC
TRBV4-1	TRBJ2-1	NA	NA	CASSQGSGYNEQFF	TGCGCCAGCAGCCAAGGGTCAGGTTACAATGAGCAGTTCTTC
TRBV12-5	TRBJ2-3	NA	NA	CASGSQMEDTQYF	TGTGCTAGTGGTTCCCAAATGGAGGATACGCAGTATTTT
TRBV24-1	TRBJ1-1	NA	NA	CATRIPVTEAFF	TGTGCCACCAGGATACCGGTCACTGAAGCTTTCTTT
TRBV18	TRBJ1-2	NA	NA	CASSPLLRGDYGYTF	TGTGCCAGCTCACCTCTTCTCAGGGGTGACTATGGCTACACCTTC